This T cell receptor (beta chain) was sequenced for a study of beta chain features in type 1 diabetes (dated by TCRdb to 2016 to 2019). Describing the broader study: Patients and healthy donors did not differ in mean age, gender distribution, total cell number or subset yield. A total of roughly 100 million sorted cells were examined across all samples, and a strong correlation was observed between cell number per subset and RNA yield. Whereas all 28 donors provided naive and central memory subsets, regulatory and stem cell-like memory subsets were isolated from just 8 patients and roughly 8 healthy donors. The study compared the TCRB repertoires of sorted circulating CD4+ T cell subsets in recently diagnosed type 1 diabetes patients with those in matched healthy donors. Study-level results and caveats: At VDJ recombination sites, type 1 diabetes patients had fewer insertions and more deleted nucleotides, which implies abnormalities in thymic rearrangement. HLA sub-analyses involved small numbers of individuals, so any influence of HLA type on TCRB rearrangement remained unresolved. Because cDNA was sequenced instead of genomic DNA, highly expressing activated cells could be over-represented, though the groups showed no difference in activation or CD3 levels. In all four CD4+ subsets, TCRB CDR3 length was moderately but significantly shorter in type 1 diabetes patients. Naive, central memory and regulatory TCRB repertoires appeared to be more similar among patients than among healthy donors. PCR might favor shorter templates, but patient and control samples were amplified and corrected together, so any skew would affect both groups equally.

The entire isolated RNA was reverse transcribed using the High Capacity cDNA Reverse Transcription Kit, and thus expressed TCRB transcripts were sequenced. Deep immunoSEQ sequencing was performed on naive, central memory and regulatory T cell samples, with an average of about 4 million total reads per sample. Sorted cells were lysed in RLT buffer, and RNA was extracted using DNase-treated RNeasy Micro or Mini kits according to cell number. To prevent cross-contamination, every cell subset was processed on its own, while patient and healthy donor samples were processed together. The immunoSEQ multiplex PCR was used to amplify TCRB sequences from cDNA, generating 87-bp fragments that spanned the CDR3 region. Sequencing of the amplicons was done on the Illumina HiSeq platform. As for the authors' bioinformatics: PCR bias was corrected computationally using synthetic template baselines, and reads within Hamming distance 2 were collapsed, with unmergeable singletons discarded. Reads were aligned against IMGT to assign V, D and J genes, CDR3 length and insertions or deletions at six rearrangement sites. Within each subset, clonotype counts were normalized to sorted cell number, after which true diversity and Gini coefficients were computed with the tcR R package. The overlap coefficient, calculated on TCRB nucleotide sequences, was used to measure repertoire sharing. TCRdb took this table from immuneACCESS and kept in-frame rearrangements with V and J called. Such tables lack part of the clones; where checked against another copy, unresolved V genes explain under half of the gap, and the rest is unexplained. V and J calls and clone size are copied from that table; D and trimming were computed from the DNA. The sample table lists more than 300,000 clones, 9.6% of them with a count of one. Less than 0.65% of the sample goes to the ten largest clones.

The CDR1 and CDR2 encoded by the germline V gene are MNHNS and SASEGT. After removal of 6 bases from V and 4 bases from J, the junction retains 2 bases not matched to a gene. The CDR3 starts with the cysteine, ends with the phenylalanine, and has 13 residues. Only the CDR3 DNA stays, 39 bases, in frame from base 1. From each donor, a single peripheral blood sample of approximately 120 mL on average was drawn into heparinised tubes. Naive, central memory, regulatory and stem cell-like memory CD4+ T cells were sorted on a BD FACSAria II using a panel including CD45RO, CCR7, CD25, CD127, CD95 and CD27. Every sorted population had a purity above 95%. PBMCs were separated immediately by Lymphoprep density gradient centrifugation and were stained directly, without being cultured. So that batch effects would be minimized, each experiment stained and sorted samples in pairs, pairing one healthy donor with one patient.

On this clone: Its antigen is currently not known. Base qualities were left out, and no much larger clone turns up one base away.

The source material was central memory CD4+ T cells from blood. The chain links TRBV6-1 with TRBJ2-3, with 9 central nucleotides matching TRBD2. The clonotype originates from a man aged 25 to 40 with type 1 diabetes. The CDR3 in this case is CASSGGRADTQYF. At the DNA level, the sequence is TGTGCCAGCAGCGGCGGGAGGGCAGATACGCAGTATTTT.